The present entry profiles one T cell receptor beta chain with its context. This record belongs to a study of T cell changes during pregnancy in multiple sclerosis. Germline V gene lookup returns CDR1 LNHDA and CDR2 SQIVND (reference sequence). The CDR3 has 15 amino acids. The ends were cut back, 3 bases at V and 3 bases at J, with 12 bases in the middle. The method was immunoSEQ multiplex PCR; TCRdb's version includes in-frame clones alone and lacks a portion of them. The sample yields roughly 76,000 clones, 90% to 95% seen once. The chain links TRBV19 to TRBJ1-5; D perhaps matches TRBD1 (6 bases). The TCR sequence derives from a female donor with multiple sclerosis, enrolled in a pregnancy study. The source was CD4+ T cells from peripheral blood mononuclear cells, collected in the second trimester of pregnancy. For the CDR3, the DNA is TGTGCCAGTAGTATGGGTGGGGGCACCAATCAGCCCCAGCATTTT. It yields the protein CASSMGGGTNQPQHF.